This TCR beta chain was documented in a study of PD-L1 blockade in urothelial cancer. Stated time point: pretreatment peripheral blood. Sequencing used immunoSEQ multiplex PCR; TCRdb keeps in-frame clones, though not all of them. The sample has around 70,000 clones, approximately 87% seen once. Germline lookup yields CDR1 SGHDN and CDR2 FVKESK. This CDR3 is built from 15 residues. V lost 4 bases and J lost 2; bases outside the gene matches: 8. The origin of this receptor is a man between 65 and 85 years old with urothelial cancer. The sequenced sample was PBMCs, obtained around atezolizumab (anti-PD-L1) treatment. The chain employs TRBV14 and TRBJ2-7; 7 bases fit TRBD2. CDR3 protein: CASSPRTSRAYEQYF. The CDR3 DNA is TGTGCCAGCAGCCCCCGGACTAGTAGAGCCTACGAGCAGTACTTC.